This T cell receptor (beta chain) was profiled in a study of cytomegalovirus exposure and HLA in healthy donors. Study-wide results and caveats: Previously analyzed data showed that most TCR beta V segments were productive at a frequency of about 87% or about 30%. HLA-A and HLA-B allele assignments for most subjects were reportedly predicted accurately using TCR beta sequences.

The V segment lost 5 bases and the J segment 6 bases; nucleotides outside the gene matches: 7. In germline, CDR1 is MNHEY, CDR2 SMNVEV (reference sequence). This CDR3 comprises 14 residues. The sample holds one count of this clone. The antigen is not known. Primers included in the PCR were 60 Vbeta and 13 Jbeta primers. Clones were read by immunoSEQ multiplex PCR, and TCRdb kept only the in-frame ones, dropping some. The sample records some 120,000 clones, roughly 80% being singletons. This TCR derives from a man between 18 and 35 years old in good health and CMV-seropositive. This chain uses TRBV27 with TRBJ2-7; 10 bases map to TRBD1. The material sequenced was PBMCs. CDR3: CASSPGQGVGEQYF. The CDR3 DNA sequence: TGTGCCAGCAGTCCAGGACAGGGGGTGGGCGAGCAGTACTTC.